This TCR beta chain came from a study of T cell changes during pregnancy in multiple sclerosis. TCRdb's copy holds only in-frame clones and misses some; the assay was immunoSEQ multiplex PCR. This table has some 60,000 clones, roughly nine tenths appearing once. The germline CDR1 and CDR2 sequences are MNHEY and SVGAGI. V was cut by 0 bases and J by 2 bases, with 7 bases left in between. The CDR3 spans 14 residues. Sequenced material: CD4+ T cells from peripheral blood mononuclear cells, taken in the third trimester of pregnancy. The origin of this receptor is a female donor with multiple sclerosis, enrolled in a pregnancy study. V usage is TRBV6-5 and J usage is TRBJ1-2; D ambiguous. The CDR3 loop reads CASSYSRGNYGYTF. The DNA for the CDR3 is TGTGCCAGCAGTTACTCGCGAGGGAACTATGGCTACACCTTC.